Listed below are T cell receptor beta chains from one sample, sequenced in a study of blood T cell repertoires in COVID-19. Measured with immunoSEQ multiplex PCR; TCRdb has only the in-frame clones, and not every one. The data contain fewer than 200,000 clones, approximately 85% of them singletons. The sequencing sample was made of peripheral blood. The receptors shown here come from a man aged 35 to 55 who had recovered from COVID-19. CDR3s include the opening cysteine and the closing phenylalanine or tryptophan. Fields, in order: D gene, J gene, V gene, CDR3 length, clone size, CDR3 protein, CDR3 DNA. D genes are given only for firm matches. For some rows the clone size is stated as once, few or many, or as a class when expanded; others skip it.

.	TRBJ1-5	TRBV7-8	16	once	CASSAFTGYSNQPQHF	TGTGCCAGCAGCGCTTTCACAGGTTATAGCAATCAGCCCCAGCATTTT
.	TRBJ1-5	TRBV19	14	few	CASSIDRYNQPQHF	TGTGCCAGTAGTATAGACAGGTACAATCAGCCCCAGCATTTT
.	TRBJ1-4	TRBV25-1	15	.	CASSDPGSTNEKLFF	TGTGCCAGCAGTGACCCAGGTTCGACTAATGAAAAACTGTTTTTT
.	TRBJ1-6	TRBV19	11	.	CASSGNSPLHF	TGTGCCAGTAGTGGCAATTCACCCCTCCACTTT
.	TRBJ2-3	TRBV15	14	.	CATSKTQGTDTQYF	TGTGCCACCAGCAAAACACAAGGCACAGATACGCAGTATTTT
.	TRBJ1-2	TRBV10-3	14	.	CAISEVRETGLYTF	TGTGCCATCAGTGAAGTAAGGGAGACTGGCCTCTACACCTTC
.	TRBJ2-7	TRBV21-1	15	.	CASNPAADRDNEQYF	TGTGCCAGCAACCCAGCGGCGGACAGGGACAACGAGCAGTACTTC
.	TRBJ1-1	TRBV19	15	.	CASSRGSEVNTEAFF	TGTGCCAGTAGTAGGGGCAGTGAAGTGAACACTGAAGCTTTCTTT
TRBD1	TRBJ2-1	TRBV9	14	.	CASSRDRPSNEQFF	TGTGCCAGCAGCCGGGACAGGCCCTCGAATGAGCAGTTCTTC
TRBD2	TRBJ2-5	TRBV3-1/TRBV3-2	16	.	CASSPRLVGGEETQYF	TGTGCCAGCAGCCCGCGTCTCGTGGGGGGGGAAGAGACCCAGTACTTC
.	TRBJ1-1	TRBV25-1	13	.	CASSTSGNTEAFF	TGTGCCAGCAGTACCAGTGGGAACACTGAAGCTTTCTTT
.	TRBJ1-5	TRBV12-3/TRBV12-4	13	.	CASSLAQDQPQHF	TGTGCCAGCAGTTTAGCGCAGGATCAGCCCCAGCATTTT
TRBD1	TRBJ1-1	TRBV6-2/TRBV6-3	15	once	CASSSSGTANTEAFF	TGTGCCAGCAGTTCATCCGGGACAGCGAACACTGAAGCTTTCTTT
.	TRBJ1-2	TRBV7-9	12	few	CASQQDAYGYTF	TGTGCCAGCCAACAGGATGCCTATGGCTACACCTTC
TRBD1	TRBJ2-1	TRBV7-3	16	.	CASSLKAGQGYNEQFF	TGTGCCAGCAGCTTAAAGGCGGGACAGGGGTACAATGAGCAGTTCTTC
TRBD2	TRBJ2-7	TRBV10-3	14	once	CAISGGGGDYEQYF	TGTGCCATCAGTGGCGGCGGGGGGGACTACGAGCAGTACTTC
.	TRBJ2-5	TRBV27	13	once	CASRLNYQETQYF	TGTGCCAGCAGACTAAACTACCAAGAGACCCAGTACTTC
TRBD1	TRBJ1-5	TRBV24-1	15	few	CATSGQVSSNQPQHF	TGTGCCACCAGCGGACAGGTGTCTAGCAATCAGCCCCAGCATTTT
.	TRBJ2-2	TRBV28	17	once	CASSLDLASSNTGELFF	TGTGCCAGCAGTTTGGATCTTGCTAGCTCGAACACCGGGGAGCTGTTTTTT
.	TRBJ2-1	TRBV4-3	13	.	CASSQEASDEQFF	TGCGCCAGCAGCCAAGAGGCTAGCGATGAGCAGTTCTTC
TRBD1	TRBJ1-6	TRBV28	15	few	CASSDRQGRNSPLHF	TGTGCCAGCAGTGACCGACAGGGAAGGAATTCACCCCTCCACTTT
.	TRBJ2-3	TRBV11-2	15	.	CASSFGLGGTDTQYF	TGTGCCAGCAGCTTCGGACTGGGCGGCACAGATACGCAGTATTTT
TRBD1	TRBJ1-1	TRBV18	14	.	CASSEQGAGTEAFF	TGTGCCAGCTCAGAACAGGGGGCAGGAACTGAAGCTTTCTTT
.	TRBJ2-5	TRBV11-2	17	.	CASSLWRYPRRQETQYF	TGTGCCAGCAGCTTATGGCGGTACCCCCGGAGGCAAGAGACCCAGTACTTC
.	TRBJ2-2	TRBV3-1/TRBV3-2	13	.	CASSQALVGELFF	TGTGCCAGCAGCCAAGCCTTAGTCGGGGAGCTGTTTTTT
TRBD2	TRBJ2-3	TRBV11-2	17	.	CASSLDLSGGAPDTQYF	TGTGCCAGCAGCTTAGATTTGAGCGGGGGGGCCCCAGATACGCAGTATTTT
.	TRBJ2-5	TRBV7-6	14	.	CASSLDESQETQYF	TGTGCCAGCAGCTTAGATGAGTCGCAAGAGACCCAGTACTTC
.	TRBJ2-2	TRBV10-3	11	.	CAISDGGELFF	TGTGCCATCAGTGACGGCGGGGAGCTGTTTTTT